Below are 27 T cell receptor beta chains sequenced from a single sample in a study of TIL therapy for anti-PD-1-resistant metastatic lung cancer. Sequencing used immunoSEQ v3. Assay: immunoSEQ multiplex PCR; the TCRdb copy retains only in-frame clones and omits some. The profile shows 50,000 to 65,000 clones, roughly 66% of them singletons. The time point was: pre-treatment sample, taken before nivolumab and TIL therapy. Here the sequenced sample was blood, taken at baseline. The receptors derive from a person between 25 and 79 years old with non-small cell lung cancer.

The chain employs TRBV30 and TRBJ2-7; TRBD1 matches at 10 bases. Germline values: CDR1 GTSNPN, CDR2 SVGIG (reference sequence). There are 17 residues in the CDR3. The ends lost 4 bases at V and 2 bases at J; junction bases unmatched: 14. The CDR3 is CAWKSRTGQGVPYEQYF. CDR3 DNA: TGTGCCTGGAAAAGTAGGACCGGACAGGGGGTACCCTACGAGCAGTACTTC.

The V and J genes are TRBV13 and TRBJ2-3; no reliable D call. CDR1 and CDR2 (germline): PRHDT, FYEKMQ (reference sequence). V was cut by 0 bases and J by 10 bases, with 11 bases left in between. The CDR3 totals 13 residues. The CDR3 is CASSLGRRAAQYF. In DNA, the CDR3 is TGTGCCAGCAGCTTAGGACGCCGGGCCGCGCAGTATTTT.

The rearrangement uses TRBV5-1 and TRBJ1-2; 7 bases match TRBD1. The CDR3 runs 13 residues. The trim removed 4 bases at V and 4 bases at J, leaving 4 bases unmatched. Germline V gives CDR1 SGHRS, CDR2 YFSETQ. The CDR3 region is CASSHRDSYGYTF. CDR3 bases: TGCGCCAGCAGCCACAGGGACAGCTATGGCTACACCTTC.

This chain links TRBV6-1 with TRBJ1-1; D not resolved. There are 13 residues in the CDR3. The ends were cut back, 5 bases at V and 0 bases at J, with 7 bases in the middle. Germline V gene sequence: CDR1 MNHNS, CDR2 SASEGT. The CDR3 coding sequence is TGTGCCAGCAGTCTCACCCTGAACACTGAAGCTTTCTTT. It encodes CASSLTLNTEAFF.

V is TRBV28 and J is TRBJ1-3; D call uncertain. The V end was cut by 8 bases, the J end by 0 bases, with 11 bases between. Germline CDR1 and CDR2: MDHEN and SYDVKM. The CDR3 runs to 14 residues. The CDR3: CASLQKTSGNTIYF. The CDR3 DNA reads TGTGCCAGCCTACAGAAAACCTCTGGAAACACCATATATTTT.

The V gene is TRBV2, the J gene TRBJ2-5; 8 nucleotides align to TRBD2. This CDR3 contains 13 residues. Germline CDR1 is SNHLY and CDR2 is FYNNEI. V shed 8 bases and J 1 base; nucleotides not matched to a gene: 3. CDR3 coding DNA: TGTGCCAGCTCGGGGGGGGTCCAAGAGACCCAGTACTTC. This gives the protein CASSGGVQETQYF. The variable domain in full, completed from reference TRBV2 and TRBJ2-5, reads EPEVTQTPSHQVTQMGQEVILRCVPISNHLYFYWYRQILGQKVEFLVSFYNNEISEKSEIFDDQFSVERPDGSNFTLKIRSTKLEDSAMYFCASSGGVQETQYFGPGTRLLVL.

The rearrangement joins TRBV5-8 to TRBJ2-1, with D perhaps matching TRBD2 (5 bases). The CDR3 totals 15 residues. The V gene's germline CDR1 is SGHTS and CDR2 YDEGEE. V dropped 1 base and J dropped 2 bases, with 10 bases sitting between them. CDR3 loop: CASSLHGGTYNEQFF. The CDR3 nucleotides are TGTGCCAGCAGCTTGCACGGAGGAACCTACAATGAGCAGTTCTTC.

The genes are TRBV25-1 and TRBJ1-1; 7 nucleotides match TRBD1. The CDR3 covers 14 residues. The trim removed 4 bases at V and 1 base at J, leaving 3 bases unmatched. Germline V gene sequence: CDR1 MGHDK, CDR2 SYGVNS. The CDR3 DNA is TGTGCCAGCAGTGTACGGACAGGGAACACTGAAGCTTTCTTT. This codes for CASSVRTGNTEAFF.

The J gene is TRBJ2-5, the V gene TRBV30; TRBD1 aligns across 10 bases. The trim removed 2 bases at V and 3 bases at J, leaving 3 bases unmatched. From germline, CDR1 is GTSNPN and CDR2 SVGIG (reference sequence). CDR3 length equals 14 residues. CDR3 protein: CAWSRGTGEETQYF. The CDR3 bases are TGTGCCTGGAGTCGAGGGACAGGGGAAGAGACCCAGTACTTC.

V is TRBV19 and J is TRBJ2-3; D remains ambiguous. CDR1 LNHDA and CDR2 SQIVND come from the germline V gene (reference sequence). The CDR3 covers 13 residues. The V end lost 9 bases, the J end lost 0 bases, and 10 bases lay between the germline ends. CDR3 sequence reads: CASSSPSTDTQYF. CDR3 nucleotide sequence: TGTGCCAGCTCAAGCCCTAGCACAGATACGCAGTATTTT. Full variable domain (remainder filled in from reference TRBV19 and TRBJ2-3): DGGITQSPKYLFRKEGQNVTLSCEQNLNHDAMYWYRQDPGQGLRLIYYSQIVNDFQKGDIAEGYSVSREKKESFPLTVTSAQKNPTAFYLCASSSPSTDTQYFGPGTRLTVL.

The rearrangement links TRBV11-3 to TRBJ2-3; 15 bases map to TRBD2. This CDR3 has 17 residues. V shed 6 bases, J shed 3 bases, and the junction held 7 bases outside the gene matches. Germline-derived CDR1 and CDR2 are SGHNT and YENEEA. CDR3 protein: CASRAGTSGRKTDTQYF. CDR3 nucleotides: TGTGCCAGCAGGGCCGGGACTAGCGGGAGGAAGACAGATACGCAGTATTTT.

The J gene is TRBJ1-1, the V gene TRBV6-1; D gene unclear. Germline CDR1 is MNHNS and CDR2 is SASEGT. Trimming took off 3 bases at V and 1 base at J, with 9 bases between the two ends. The CDR3 consists of 14 residues. The CDR3 DNA reads as TGTGCCAGCAGTGAGATGGGCAGGAACACTGAAGCTTTCTTT. The encoded protein is CASSEMGRNTEAFF.

This clone was detected once. V is TRBV5-1 and J is TRBJ2-3; possible D gene TRBD2, 7 bases. V lost 1 base and J lost 4, with 13 bases in between. Germline V CDR1 and CDR2: SGHRS, YFSETQ. CDR3 length: 15 residues. The CDR3: CASSLSGGRPDTQYF. The CDR3 coding sequence is TGCGCCAGCAGCTTGTCCGGGGGGCGCCCAGATACGCAGTATTTT.

The CDR3 spells CASSLDRGEQFF. CDR3 sequence (DNA): TGTGCCAGCAGCTTAGATCGTGGGGAGCAGTTCTTC. The rearrangement uses TRBV11-3 and TRBJ2-1; no clear D. Germline V lookup: CDR1 SGHNT, CDR2 YENEEA. CDR3 length: 12 residues. V lost 0 bases, J lost 10 bases, and 7 bases lay in between.

This clone was counted a single time. This chain joins TRBV5-1 and TRBJ2-3, with D maybe TRBD2 (5 bases). The V and J ends lost 2 bases and 0 bases respectively, with 13 bases between them. Looked up from germline, CDR1 is SGHRS and CDR2 is YFSETQ. CDR3 length equals 16 residues. CDR3 in amino acids: CASSFGVRASTDTQYF. DNA for the CDR3: TGCGCCAGCAGCTTCGGGGTCCGAGCTAGCACAGATACGCAGTATTTT.

To note about this clone: A much larger clone sits a single nucleotide away, making a read error possible. The chain employs TRBV6-5 and TRBJ2-1, with D unclear. Germline CDR1 MNHEY, CDR2 SVGAGI. There are 15 residues in the CDR3. V lost 6 bases and J 6 bases, leaving 18 bases between the germline ends. CDR3 residues: CASRPRKRSSNEQFF. In DNA form, the CDR3 reads TGTGCCAGCAGACCAAGGAAGAGGTCGAGCAATGAGCAGTTCTTC.

This sequence joins TRBV15 and TRBJ1-5; D perhaps matches TRBD1 (5 bases). This CDR3 region has 16 residues. Trimming removed 0 bases at V and 0 bases at J, with 9 bases between. Germline V CDR1 and CDR2: LNHNV, YYDKDF (reference sequence). CDR3 in DNA: TGTGCCACCAGCAGAGAGCGGGGGGATAGCAATCAGCCCCAGCATTTT. This encodes CATSRERGDSNQPQHF.

The J gene is TRBJ1-2, the V gene TRBV2; a weak D match, TRBD1 (5 bases). Germline CDR1 and CDR2: SNHLY and FYNNEI. The CDR3 covers 16 residues. The ends were cut back, 7 bases at V and 4 bases at J, with 22 bases in the middle. CDR3 bases: TGTGCCAGCACCCCGGAGTCGCTCCTAGGGGCCTATGGCTACACCTTC. Encoded protein: CASTPESLLGAYGYTF. Complete variable domain (other parts from reference TRBV2 and TRBJ1-2): EPEVTQTPSHQVTQMGQEVILRCVPISNHLYFYWYRQILGQKVEFLVSFYNNEISEKSEIFDDQFSVERPDGSNFTLKIRSTKLEDSAMYFCASTPESLLGAYGYTFGSGTRLTVV.

The gene calls are TRBV28 and TRBJ1-5, with a possible D match to TRBD1 (6 bases). Trimming left V 7 bases short and J 7 bases short, with 26 bases between. Germline V gene data show CDR1 as MDHEN and CDR2 as SYDVKM. This CDR3 comprises 17 residues. CDR3 sequence: CASTPHGRGAPEQPQHF. CDR3 DNA: TGTGCCAGCACCCCCCACGGGCGGGGGGCGCCGGAGCAGCCCCAGCATTTT.

This chain joins TRBV19 and TRBJ1-4; D gene ambiguous. The CDR3 covers 11 residues. The germline V gene encodes CDR1 LNHDA and CDR2 SQIVND (reference sequence). Trimming stripped 4 bases from V and 5 bases from J, with 2 bases between. The CDR3 here is CASSRNEKLFF. The DNA of the CDR3 is TGTGCCAGTAGTAGAAATGAAAAACTGTTTTTT.

In this sample, this clone turned up a few times. The chain employs TRBV5-4 and TRBJ1-2; 9 bases match TRBD1. The CDR3 is 13 residues long. Unmatched junction bases numbered 9, after V lost 2 bases and J lost 13 bases. Germline-derived CDR1 and CDR2 are SGHNT and YYREEE (reference sequence). The CDR3 here is CASSFRDREGGTF. CDR3 nucleotide sequence: TGTGCCAGCAGCTTCCGGGACAGGGAGGGAGGCACCTTC. Drawing the rest from reference TRBV5-4 and TRBJ1-2, the complete variable domain is ETGVTQSPTHLIKTRGQQVTLRCSSQSGHNTVSWYQQALGQGPQFIFQYYREEENGRGNFPPRFSGLQFPNYSSELNVNALELDDSALYLCASSFRDREGGTFGSGTRLTVV.

This clone occurred once. V and J are TRBV19 and TRBJ1-6, with D unclear. The CDR3 sequence is 13 residues long. Trimming stripped 7 bases from V and 0 bases from J, with 4 bases between. Germline loops: CDR1 LNHDA, CDR2 SQIVND (reference sequence). DNA of the CDR3: TGTGCCAGTATTGGCTCCTATAATTCACCCCTCCACTTT. It encodes CASIGSYNSPLHF.

This clone was counted once. The chain combines TRBV2 with TRBJ1-1; no firm D call. CDR1 and CDR2 from the germline V gene are SNHLY and FYNNEI. Trimming left V 5 bases short and J 6 bases short, with 10 bases between. This CDR3 has 12 residues. This CDR3 is CASSLSRSEAFF. CDR3 coding DNA: TGTGCCAGCAGTTTAAGTCGGTCTGAAGCTTTCTTT.

DNA for the CDR3: TGTGCCAGTAGGGAGAGGCACAGCGTACCTTATAGCAATCAGCCCCAGCATTTT. This codes for CASRERHSVPYSNQPQHF. The chain has TRBV19 and TRBJ1-5, with D unclear. CDR3 length equals 18 residues. Germline CDR1 LNHDA, CDR2 SQIVND (reference sequence). V was pared by 6 bases and J by 0 bases, with 21 bases between.

The chain joins TRBV6-6 to TRBJ2-7; a weak D match, TRBD2 (6 bases). V lost 6 bases and J lost 2, with 11 bases in between. Germline-derived CDR1 and CDR2 are MNHNY and SVGAGI (reference sequence). This CDR3 comprises 13 residues. This chain's CDR3 is CASRVAEPYEQYF. CDR3 DNA: TGTGCCAGCAGGGTAGCGGAACCCTACGAGCAGTACTTC.

Details on this clone: Other DNA sequences from this sample encode an identical CDR3 as well. The chain carries TRBV5-1 and TRBJ1-3; D is unclear. Germline V gives CDR1 SGHRS, CDR2 YFSETQ. This CDR3 has 14 amino acids. V lost 2 bases and J lost 2, with 8 bases in between. CDR3 bases: TGCGCCAGCAGCTTAAGCGGGGCTGGAAACACCATATATTTT. Its protein is CASSLSGAGNTIYF. Full variable domain (outside the CDR3, taken from reference TRBV5-1 and TRBJ1-3): KAGVTQTPRYLIKTRGQQVTLSCSPISGHRSVSWYQQTPGQGLQFLFEYFSETQRNKGNFPGRFSGRQFSNSRSEMNVSTLELGDSALYLCASSLSGAGNTIYFGEGSWLTVV.

V is TRBV5-1 and J is TRBJ2-5; 8 positions match TRBD1. Unmatched junction bases numbered 8, after V lost 2 bases and J lost 5 bases. Germline V CDR1 and CDR2: SGHRS, YFSETQ. The CDR3 extends over 15 amino acids. CDR3 sequence reads: CASSLPRTGSETQYF. For the CDR3, the DNA is TGCGCCAGCAGCTTACCCCGGACAGGGTCGGAGACCCAGTACTTC.